These T cell receptor beta chains were read from a single sample in a study of T cells in Graves' hyperthyroidism and ophthalmopathy. TCRdb analysed the multiplex PCR reads with MiXCR anew, one entry per CDR3 protein. The sample includes around 600,000 distinct CDR3 sequences, 15% to 19% of them seen just once. The sequenced sample consisted of blood. The receptors stem from a woman aged 25 to 39 with Graves' hyperthyroidism. CDR3s include the opening cysteine and the closing phenylalanine or tryptophan. D genes are given only for firm matches. A clone size is listed for some rows: how often the clone was seen (once, few, many), or a class if it is expanded.

J: TRBJ2-2; V: TRBV11-2; D: -; length: 16; size: few; DNA: TGTGCCAGCAGCCTAGATTCACCGGGATGGGGCGGGGAGCTGTTTTTT; CDR3: CASSLDSPGWGGELFF
J: TRBJ2-2; V: TRBV7-2; D: TRBD2; length: 15; size: many; DNA: TGTGCCAGCAGCTGGGGACTAGGGTGGGCCGGGGAGCTGTTTTTT; CDR3: CASSWGLGWAGELFF
J: TRBJ2-3; V: TRBV6-2/TRBV6-3; D: -; length: 16; size: -; DNA: TGTGCCAGCAGTTACTCGCGGGGGCCCCAGAGAGATACGCAGTATTTT; CDR3: CASSYSRGPQRDTQYF
J: TRBJ2-1; V: TRBV28; D: TRBD1; length: 14; size: -; DNA: TGTGCCAGCGGTCGGGACAGGGGGTTTTATGAGCAGTTCTTC; CDR3: CASGRDRGFYEQFF
J: TRBJ1-1; V: TRBV29-1; D: TRBD1; length: 16; size: few; DNA: TGCAGCGTCGTCACTGGAGGGGACAGCCTGAACACTGAAGCTTTCTTT; CDR3: CSVVTGGDSLNTEAFF
J: TRBJ2-7; V: TRBV12-3/TRBV12-4; D: TRBD2; length: 14; size: many; DNA: TGTGCCAGCAGTTTGGGGGGGGGTAACTACGAGCAGTACTTC; CDR3: CASSLGGGNYEQYF
J: TRBJ1-1; V: TRBV6-4; D: TRBD1; length: 17; size: few; DNA: TGTGCCAGCAGTTACCCCCCCACAGGGGCTCTGAACACTGAAGCTTTCTTT; CDR3: CASSYPPTGALNTEAFF
J: TRBJ2-7; V: TRBV20-1; D: TRBD2; length: 15; size: -; DNA: TGCAGTGCTAGAGATCTCACTAGCGGGAGGTTTGAGCAGTACTTC; CDR3: CSARDLTSGRFEQYF
J: TRBJ2-7; V: TRBV20-1; D: TRBD1; length: 13; size: -; DNA: TGCAGTGCCGAAGGACAGGGCTCCTACGAGCAGTACTTC; CDR3: CSAEGQGSYEQYF
J: TRBJ2-6; V: TRBV30; D: -; length: 14; size: many; DNA: TGTGCCTGGGCGCACGTCTCTGGGGCCAACGTCCTGACTTTC; CDR3: CAWAHVSGANVLTF
J: TRBJ2-5; V: TRBV15; D: -; length: 16; size: -; DNA: TGTGCCACCAGCAGAGATCCCGTCCGGGCAAAAGAGACCCAGTACTTC; CDR3: CATSRDPVRAKETQYF
J: TRBJ1-1; V: TRBV2; D: -; length: 16; size: many; DNA: TGTGCCAGCAGTGAGCAGGGAGCTGACCAGGACACTGAAGCTTTCTTT; CDR3: CASSEQGADQDTEAFF
J: TRBJ1-2; V: TRBV20-1; D: -; length: 11; size: many; DNA: TGCAGTGCCATGGACATACATGGCTACACCTTC; CDR3: CSAMDIHGYTF
J: TRBJ1-1; V: TRBV11-1; D: -; length: 13; size: many; DNA: TGTGCCAGCAGCCCCGGCCTACGGACTGAAGCTTTCTTT; CDR3: CASSPGLRTEAFF
J: TRBJ1-6; V: TRBV3-1; D: -; length: 14; size: many; DNA: TGTGCCAGCAGCCTTCGGACGGCTGGTTCACCCCTCCACTTT; CDR3: CASSLRTAGSPLHF
J: TRBJ2-1; V: TRBV7-9; D: TRBD2; length: 15; size: -; DNA: TGTGCCAGCAGCATGGGGACTAGCGGGGCAAGGGAGCAGTTCTTC; CDR3: CASSMGTSGAREQFF
J: TRBJ2-1; V: TRBV7-2; D: TRBD2; length: 18; size: many; DNA: TGTGCCAGCAGCTTAGGGACTAGCGGGAGGGTCCGCGGGAATGAGCAGTTCTTC; CDR3: CASSLGTSGRVRGNEQFF
J: TRBJ2-1; V: TRBV7-2; D: TRBD2; length: 16; size: many; DNA: TGTGCCAGCAGCAAACGGGTGGTAGCGGGAGAGAATGAGCAGTTCTTC; CDR3: CASSKRVVAGENEQFF
J: TRBJ1-5; V: TRBV6-1; D: -; length: 14; size: once; DNA: TGTGCCAGCAGTGAAGTCTTGATCAATCAGCCCCAGCATTTT; CDR3: CASSEVLINQPQHF
J: TRBJ2-1; V: TRBV15; D: TRBD2; length: 14; size: few; DNA: TGTGCCACCAGCAGGGCTAGCGGTTACAATGAGCAGTTCTTC; CDR3: CATSRASGYNEQFF
J: TRBJ2-3; V: TRBV11-2; D: TRBD2; length: 16; size: -; DNA: TGTGCCAGCAGCTCCCCCAGGACTAGCGGTGGGAATACGCAGTATTTT; CDR3: CASSSPRTSGGNTQYF
J: TRBJ2-7; V: TRBV7-2; D: -; length: 12; size: many; DNA: TGTGCCAGCAGCCCACAGCGAGTGGAGCAGTACTTC; CDR3: CASSPQRVEQYF
J: TRBJ1-2; V: TRBV3-1; D: -; length: 16; size: -; DNA: TGTGCCAGCAGGAAGGCTCTCTGGGGACAAAGCTATGGCTACACCTTC; CDR3: CASRKALWGQSYGYTF
J: TRBJ2-1; V: TRBV6-1; D: TRBD2; length: 16; size: -; DNA: TGTGCCAGCAGTAAGGACGGGACTAGCGGGAGAAATGAGCAGTTCTTC; CDR3: CASSKDGTSGRNEQFF
J: TRBJ2-3; V: TRBV5-4; D: -; length: 15; size: few; DNA: TGTGCCAGCACCCTGGGGCAAATCAGCACAGATACGCAGTATTTT; CDR3: CASTLGQISTDTQYF
J: TRBJ2-3; V: TRBV3-1; D: -; length: 15; size: many; DNA: TGTGCCAGCAGCCAAGGAGACAGCCTCAGAGATACGCAGTATTTT; CDR3: CASSQGDSLRDTQYF
J: TRBJ2-2; V: TRBV10-3; D: TRBD2; length: 15; size: few; DNA: TGTGCCGGGACTAGCGGGAGAAGTAGCACCGGGGAGCTGTTTTTT; CDR3: CAGTSGRSSTGELFF
J: TRBJ1-4; V: TRBV5-1; D: TRBD1; length: 16; size: -; DNA: TGCGCCAGCAGCCAACAGGGGTGGGCAACTAATGAAAAACTGTTTTTT; CDR3: CASSQQGWATNEKLFF
J: TRBJ2-2; V: TRBV20-1; D: -; length: 11; size: -; DNA: TGCAGTGCCCCCGATTCCGGGGAGCTGTTTTTT; CDR3: CSAPDSGELFF
J: TRBJ2-3; V: TRBV27; D: -; length: 15; size: -; DNA: TGTGCCAGCAGTGTGGACCGACACAGGGCAGATACGCAGTATTTT; CDR3: CASSVDRHRADTQYF
J: TRBJ2-1; V: TRBV7-9; D: -; length: 14; size: few; DNA: TGTGCCAGCAGCTTACTGGGCCAGGGGGGTGAGCAGTTCTTC; CDR3: CASSLLGQGGEQFF
J: TRBJ2-7; V: TRBV5-5; D: TRBD2; length: 18; size: -; DNA: TGTGCCAGCAGCTTGGAGGTGACTAGCGGGAGGAGCTCCTACGAGCAGTACTTC; CDR3: CASSLEVTSGRSSYEQYF
J: TRBJ1-6; V: TRBV12-5; D: TRBD1; length: 16; size: many; DNA: TGTGCTAGTGCCTCAGGGGGGGGATCCTATAATTCACCCCTCCACTTT; CDR3: CASASGGGSYNSPLHF
J: TRBJ1-4; V: TRBV6-1; D: TRBD1; length: 18; size: -; DNA: TGTGCCAGCATTGGGAGCCTGGACAGGCAAGCAACTAATGAAAAACTGTTTTTT; CDR3: CASIGSLDRQATNEKLFF
J: TRBJ1-1; V: TRBV7-3; D: -; length: 13; size: few; DNA: TGTGCCAGCAGCTCCGTAGTAGTCACTGAAGCTTTCTTT; CDR3: CASSSVVVTEAFF
J: TRBJ2-2; V: TRBV4-2; D: -; length: 13; size: few; DNA: TGTGCCAGCAGAGGATATAACACCGGGGAGCTGTTTTTT; CDR3: CASRGYNTGELFF
J: TRBJ1-2; V: TRBV4-1; D: -; length: 16; size: few; DNA: TGCGCCAGCAGCCAGACCGACAGCTTAGCTAACTATGGCTACACCTTC; CDR3: CASSQTDSLANYGYTF
J: TRBJ1-2; V: TRBV28; D: -; length: 15; size: many; DNA: TGTGCCAGCAGTTTTGTAGACAGAGCTAACTATGGCTACACCTTC; CDR3: CASSFVDRANYGYTF
J: TRBJ2-7; V: TRBV3-1; D: TRBD1; length: 14; size: -; DNA: TGTGCCAGCACCCAAACTGCGGGACAGGGAGAGCAGTACTTC; CDR3: CASTQTAGQGEQYF
J: TRBJ2-2; V: TRBV29-1; D: -; length: 13; size: -; DNA: TGCAGCGGGTTTAGCGGAAACACCGGGGAGCTGTTTTTT; CDR3: CSGFSGNTGELFF
J: TRBJ2-7; V: TRBV7-2; D: -; length: 13; size: -; DNA: TGTGCCAGCAGCAACACTAGGATCTACGGGCAGTACTTC; CDR3: CASSNTRIYGQYF
J: TRBJ2-7; V: TRBV7-9; D: TRBD1; length: 17; size: -; DNA: TGTGCCAGCAGCCAAGGCGGGACAGGGGGCTTATCGTACGAGCAGTACTTC; CDR3: CASSQGGTGGLSYEQYF
J: TRBJ1-1; V: TRBV18; D: -; length: 15; size: many; DNA: TGTGCCAGCTCACCACGACAGAAGCAGAACACTGAAGCTTTCTTT; CDR3: CASSPRQKQNTEAFF
J: TRBJ2-1; V: TRBV2; D: TRBD2; length: 16; size: many; DNA: TGTGCCTGGGGGACTAGCGGGAGGGCCCTAGGCAATGAGCAGTTCTTC; CDR3: CAWGTSGRALGNEQFF
J: TRBJ1-1; V: TRBV10-2; D: -; length: 12; size: many; DNA: TGCGCCAGCAGTGGGGAGGGCTCTGAAGCTTTCTTT; CDR3: CASSGEGSEAFF
J: TRBJ1-1; V: TRBV10-3; D: -; length: 13; size: many; DNA: TGTGCCATCACCGGGACGGAGAACACTGAAGCTTTCTTT; CDR3: CAITGTENTEAFF
J: TRBJ2-2; V: TRBV18; D: -; length: 16; size: few; DNA: TGTGCCAGCTCACCACCGTTTCTAGAGCCAGCCGGGGAGCTGTTTTTT; CDR3: CASSPPFLEPAGELFF
J: TRBJ2-5; V: TRBV6-2/TRBV6-3; D: -; length: 12; size: many; DNA: TGTGCCAGCAGACCCGGATTGGAGACCCAGTACTTC; CDR3: CASRPGLETQYF
J: TRBJ1-2; V: TRBV30; D: -; length: 12; size: few; DNA: TGTGCCTGGACCCATTCTAACTATGGCTACACCTTC; CDR3: CAWTHSNYGYTF
J: TRBJ1-4; V: TRBV19; D: -; length: 14; size: -; DNA: TGTGCCAGTAGTATCGAGGGAACTAATGAAAAACTGTTTTTT; CDR3: CASSIEGTNEKLFF
J: TRBJ2-5; V: TRBV30; D: -; length: 14; size: -; DNA: TGTGCCTGGAGTGTAGGGGGGGGCTGGGAGACCCAGTACTTC; CDR3: CAWSVGGGWETQYF